This T cell receptor beta chain was profiled in a study of identical twins. J was trimmed by 4 bases and V by 7 bases; bases with no gene match: 2. The V gene's germline CDR1 is SNHLY and CDR2 FYNNEI. The CDR3 totals 14 residues. TCRdb passed the 5' RACE reads through MiXCR, listing each CDR3 protein once. The table records 500,000 or so distinct CDR3 sequences, 14% of them present only once. The same sample was also used in a study of yellow fever vaccine responses in identical twins.

V is TRBV2 and J is TRBJ2-3; the match to TRBD2 covers 13 bases. The sequencing sample was made of CD4+ T cells sorted from blood. This sequence was found in a woman younger than 30 in good health. For the CDR3, the DNA is TGTGCCAGCAAAGGGACTAGCGGGGCAGATACGCAGTATTTT. Protein sequence: CASKGTSGADTQYF.